This paragraph covers one T cell receptor beta chain sequence. Its target is not known. This sample was taken from a study of metastatic and nonmetastatic thyroid tumors. Study findings and constraints: Significantly higher TCR beta diversity was reportedly seen in malignant thyroid tumors than benign nodules, in blood and tumor.

All patients were untreated before thyroid surgery. Using MiXCR, TCRdb re-called clones from the PCR reads. The sample has fewer than 15,000 clones, 20% to 25% seen once; the top ten hold 6% to 8.5%. J gave up 3 bases and V 4 bases, and 11 bases lay outside the gene matches. The CDR3 spans 17 residues. Germline V gene data show CDR1 as SGHRS and CDR2 as YFSETQ. The sequence was obtained from a female donor with papillary thyroid cancer or a benign thyroid nodule (not recorded which). Some clones in this sample may be carry-over from other donors' samples. The chain is built from TRBV5-1 and TRBJ2-3, with 10 nucleotides matching TRBD1. Sample: tumor tissue. The CDR3 DNA reads as TGCGCCAGCAGCACCTACTCGACAGGGGGCGAGACAGATACGCAGTATTTT. Translated, it gives CASSTYSTGGETDTQYF.